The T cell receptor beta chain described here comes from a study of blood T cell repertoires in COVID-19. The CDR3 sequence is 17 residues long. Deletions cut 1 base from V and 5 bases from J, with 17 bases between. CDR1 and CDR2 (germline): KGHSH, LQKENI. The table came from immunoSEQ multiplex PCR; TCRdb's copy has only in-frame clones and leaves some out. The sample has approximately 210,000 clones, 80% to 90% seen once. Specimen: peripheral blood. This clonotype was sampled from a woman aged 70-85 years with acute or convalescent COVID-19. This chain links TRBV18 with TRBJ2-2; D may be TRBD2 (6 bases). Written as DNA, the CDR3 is TGTGCCAGCTCACCACGAGTAGGAGGGGCTATGACCGGGGAGCTGTTTTTT. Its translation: CASSPRVGGAMTGELFF.